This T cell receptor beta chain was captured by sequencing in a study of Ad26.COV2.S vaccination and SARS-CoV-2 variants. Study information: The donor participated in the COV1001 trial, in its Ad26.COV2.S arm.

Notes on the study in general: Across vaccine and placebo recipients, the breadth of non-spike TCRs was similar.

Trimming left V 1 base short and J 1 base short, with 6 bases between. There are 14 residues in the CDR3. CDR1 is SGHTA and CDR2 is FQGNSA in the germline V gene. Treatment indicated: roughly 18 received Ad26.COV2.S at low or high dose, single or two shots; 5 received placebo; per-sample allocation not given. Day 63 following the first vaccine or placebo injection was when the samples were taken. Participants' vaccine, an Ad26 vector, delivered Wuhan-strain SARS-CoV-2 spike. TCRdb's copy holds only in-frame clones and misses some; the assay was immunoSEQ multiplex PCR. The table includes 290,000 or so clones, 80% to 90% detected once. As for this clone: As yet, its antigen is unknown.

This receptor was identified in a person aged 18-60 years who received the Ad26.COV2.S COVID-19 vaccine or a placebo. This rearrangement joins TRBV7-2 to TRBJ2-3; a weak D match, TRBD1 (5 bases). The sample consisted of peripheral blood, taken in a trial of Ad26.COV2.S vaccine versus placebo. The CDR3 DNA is TGTGCCAGCAGCTTAGGCAGGGGCACAGATACGCAGTATTTT. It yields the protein CASSLGRGTDTQYF.